The 27 T cell receptor beta chains in this list originate from one sample, sequenced in a study of T cells after yellow fever vaccination. TCRdb fed the 5' RACE reads into MiXCR, producing one record per CDR3 protein. The repertoire holds a few hundred thousand distinct CDR3 sequences, with roughly 13% as singletons. The source was CD4+ T cells sorted from PBMCs, collected 45 days after the yellow fever booster vaccination. The receptors here all came from a man in his thirties or forties who received the YFV17D yellow fever vaccine.

This clonotype was detected a few times. The chain couples TRBV24-1 to TRBJ2-2, with a possible D match to TRBD1 (6 bases). V was shortened by 4 bases and J by 1 base, with 12 bases between the two germline ends. The CDR3 extends over 16 amino acids. Per the germline V gene, CDR1 is KGHDR and CDR2 is SFDVKD. CDR3 sequence: CATSEPTGQNTGELFF. The CDR3 coding sequence is TGTGCCACCAGTGAGCCGACAGGTCAGAACACCGGGGAGCTGTTTTTT.

The chain couples TRBV20-1 to TRBJ2-6, with TRBD2 as a possible D gene (6 bases). CDR1 DFQATT and CDR2 SNEGSKA come from the germline V gene (reference sequence). Trimming left V 7 bases short and J 0 bases short, with 13 bases between. The CDR3 contains 15 residues. The CDR3 nucleotides are TGCAGTGGAAAGGAGGGGAGCTCTGGGGCCAACGTCCTGACTTTC. Translating it yields CSGKEGSSGANVLTF.

This clonotype turned up a few times. The chain has TRBV6-5 and TRBJ2-2; D might be TRBD2 (6 bases). Between the trimmed V and J ends, which lost 3 bases and 1 base, there was a span of 6 bases. Germline values: CDR1 MNHEY, CDR2 SVGAGI. CDR3 size: 14 residues. The CDR3 is CASSYSGNTGELFF. Written as DNA, the CDR3 is TGTGCCAGCAGTTATAGCGGGAACACCGGGGAGCTGTTTTTT.

The genes are TRBV10-3 and TRBJ1-6, with 9 bases fitting TRBD1. The V and J ends lost 3 bases and 8 bases, in that order; junction bases with no gene match: 8. The CDR3 loop spans 16 amino acids. Per germline, CDR1 ENHRY and CDR2 SYGVKD. The CDR3 reads CAISDVIDRGDSPLHF. CDR3 DNA: TGTGCCATCAGTGACGTCATCGACAGGGGGGATTCACCCCTCCACTTT.

This clonotype was seen more than once but under ten times. V is TRBV24-1 and J is TRBJ2-5, with TRBD2 as a possible D gene (5 bases). The CDR3 totals 15 residues. The V gene lost 3 bases and the J gene lost 5 bases, with 15 bases spanning the gap. Germline V gives CDR1 KGHDR, CDR2 SFDVKD. The CDR3 nucleotides are TGTGCCACCAGTGATAGCAGGACCGGCGGGGAGACCCAGTACTTC. Translated, it gives CATSDSRTGGETQYF.

The chain joins TRBV15 to TRBJ2-3, with 8 bases aligning to TRBD2. The CDR3 extends over 14 amino acids. The ends lost 11 bases at V and 3 bases at J; junction bases unmatched: 10. Germline-derived CDR1 and CDR2 are LNHNV and YYDKDF (reference sequence). CDR3 region: CAAPWREETDTQYF. CDR3 coding DNA: TGTGCCGCCCCCTGGCGGGAGGAAACAGATACGCAGTATTTT. Looking up the rest from reference TRBV15 and TRBJ2-3 gives the full variable domain: DAMVIQNPRYQVTQFGKPVTLSCSQTLNHNVMYWYQQKSSQAPKLLFHYYDKDFNNEADTPDNFQSRRPNTSFCFLDIRSPGLGDTAMYLCAAPWREETDTQYFGPGTRLTVL.

The V call is TRBV11-2, the J call TRBJ2-1, with D perhaps TRBD2 (5 bases). V dropped 7 bases and J dropped 8 bases, with 24 bases sitting between them. Germline V gives CDR1 SGHAT, CDR2 FQNNGV. The CDR3 is made up of 16 amino acids. CDR3 protein: CASNPSGTLTSDEQFF. The CDR3 DNA is TGTGCCAGCAACCCATCGGGCACTCTAACTAGTGATGAGCAGTTCTTC.

This clonotype came up a few times. The chain employs TRBV5-1 and TRBJ2-7, with D maybe TRBD1 (5 bases). Germline CDR1 reads SGHRS; CDR2 reads YFSETQ. The CDR3 spans 14 residues. V shed 4 bases and J shed 2 bases, with 13 bases lying between them. CDR3 bases: TGCGCCAGCAGCCCTAGGACAACCACCTACGAGCAGTACTTC. This sequence encodes CASSPRTTTYEQYF.

V is TRBV20-1 and J is TRBJ2-7; 9 bases match TRBD2. This CDR3 region has 15 residues. With V trimmed by 2 bases and J by 6 bases, 11 bases remained unmatched. CDR1 is DFQATT and CDR2 is SNEGSKA in the germline V gene (reference sequence). The CDR3 spells CSARNSGRKVGEQYF. CDR3 DNA sequence: TGCAGTGCTAGAAATAGCGGGAGAAAGGTCGGCGAGCAGTACTTC.

This clonotype was observed a few times. This chain connects TRBV7-9 to TRBJ2-1, with 7 bases that match TRBD2. V lost 5 bases to trimming and J lost 4 bases; unmatched junction nucleotides: 8. The length of the CDR3 is 15 residues. Per germline, CDR1 SEHNR and CDR2 FQNEAQ (reference sequence). The CDR3 region is CASSPPGTKYNEQFF. The CDR3 DNA reads as TGTGCCAGCAGCCCTCCTGGGACTAAATACAATGAGCAGTTCTTC.

This clonotype has more than one count but fewer than ten. In DNA, the CDR3 is TGTGCCAGCAGCCTGTCCGGGAATACGCAGTATTTT. This codes for CASSLSGNTQYF. The rearrangement joins TRBV3-1 to TRBJ2-3; possible D gene TRBD2, 5 bases. Trimming removed 4 bases at V and 7 bases at J, with 9 bases between. This CDR3 region has 12 residues. CDR1 LGHDT and CDR2 YNNKEL come from the germline V gene (reference sequence).

This clonotype occurred a few times. This rearrangement joins TRBV4-3 to TRBJ2-6, with a possible D match to TRBD2 (6 bases). In germline, CDR1 is LGHNA, CDR2 YSLEER. The CDR3 runs 18 residues. Deletions cut 0 bases from V and 0 bases from J, with 12 bases between. DNA of the CDR3: TGCGCCAGCAGCCAAGAAGGGCTAGCGAGCTCTGGGGCCAACGTCCTGACTTTC. It codes for CASSQEGLASSGANVLTF.

This clonotype has a count of ten or more. V gene TRBV7-2 combines with J gene TRBJ2-5, with TRBD1 matching over 9 bases. Looked up from germline, CDR1 is SGHTA and CDR2 is FQGNSA. The CDR3 covers 16 residues. Trimming cost V 5 bases and J 0 bases; bases outside gene matches: 7. CDR3 DNA sequence: TGTGCCAGCAGCCCACGAAGGACAGGGGACCAAGAGACCCAGTACTTC. Its translation is CASSPRRTGDQETQYF.

This clonotype was found a few times. At one of its ends the junction is not consistent with the germline gene, which may arise from a read error. The gene calls are TRBV20-1 and TRBJ2-3; D gene ambiguous. CDR3 size: 15 residues. The germline V gene encodes CDR1 DFQATT and CDR2 SNEGSKA (reference sequence). CDR3 sequence: CSVRPDLTPTDTQYF. The CDR3 nucleotides are TGCAGTGTTAGACCCGACCTAACTCCCACAGATACGCAGTATTTT.

This clonotype was seen a handful of times. The CDR3 DNA is TGTGCCAGCAGTGCGGGGCGGATTAATGAAAAACTGTTTTTT. This encodes CASSAGRINEKLFF. This chain joins TRBV6-1 and TRBJ1-4, with D possibly matching TRBD1 (5 bases). Deletions cut 4 bases from V and 4 bases from J, with 10 bases between. Germline values: CDR1 MNHNS, CDR2 SASEGT. The CDR3 length is 14 residues.

The table lists this clonotype with a few counts. The chain uses TRBV30 and TRBJ2-2; no firm D call. This CDR3 has 15 amino acids. V was shortened by 0 bases and J by 2 bases, with 10 bases between the two germline ends. From germline, CDR1 is GTSNPN and CDR2 SVGIG (reference sequence). The DNA of the CDR3 is TGTGCCTGGAGTGTAAGGGTGGTTAACACCGGGGAGCTGTTTTTT. This codes for CAWSVRVVNTGELFF.

This clonotype was seen more than once but under ten times. The chain combines TRBV7-9 with TRBJ2-3; no clear D. This CDR3 has 12 residues. The germline V and J ends were trimmed by 5 bases and 2 bases, with 5 bases remaining between them. Germline CDR1 and CDR2: SEHNR and FQNEAQ (reference sequence). CDR3 sequence: CASSPITDTQYF. The CDR3 nucleotides read TGTGCCAGCAGCCCCATCACAGATACGCAGTATTTT.

The V gene is TRBV11-2, the J gene TRBJ2-5; D possibly corresponds to TRBD1 (7 bases). The length of the CDR3 is 20 residues. V gave up 4 bases and J gave up 2 bases, with 29 bases separating them. Germline loops: CDR1 SGHAT, CDR2 FQNNGV. CDR3 in amino acids: CASSSFLAARGAPLQETQYF. DNA of the CDR3: TGTGCCAGCAGCTCCTTCCTAGCAGCCAGGGGGGCTCCACTACAAGAGACCCAGTACTTC.

This clonotype was recorded once. This clone may be a read error of a much larger clone one base away. The J gene is TRBJ2-2, the V gene TRBV6-2 or TRBV6-3, with 9 bases matching TRBD2. There are 17 residues in the CDR3. Per the germline V gene, CDR1 is MNHEY and CDR2 is SVGEGT. The V segment lost 5 bases and the J segment 4 bases; nucleotides outside the gene matches: 11. The CDR3 sequence is CASSPRSASGVTGELFF. The CDR3 DNA sequence: TGTGCCAGCAGTCCCCGATCGGCTAGCGGGGTCACCGGGGAGCTGTTTTTT.

V usage is TRBV21-1 and J usage is TRBJ2-7; TRBD1 is taken as the D call from the table, unchecked against the DNA. TRBV21-1 is described as a pseudogene. The CDR3 length is 18 residues. Here the CDR3 DNA reads TGTGCCAGCAGCAATTCGGGACAGCGTCCTTTGGCCTCCTACGAGCAGTACTTC. Protein: CASSNSGQRPLASYEQYF.

This clonotype was found a few times. The chain employs TRBV10-1 and TRBJ2-2, with D possibly TRBD1 on 6 matching bases. The germline V gene has CDR1 WNHNN and CDR2 SYGVQD (reference sequence). With 8 bases removed from V and 2 bases from J, the gap between germline ends came to 9 bases. The CDR3 extends over 13 amino acids. The CDR3 loop is CASGTTNTGELFF. DNA of the CDR3: TGCGCCAGCGGGACAACTAACACCGGGGAGCTGTTTTTT.

The chain has TRBV10-3 and TRBJ2-3; D not resolved. Per the germline V gene, CDR1 is ENHRY and CDR2 is SYGVKD. V gave up 11 bases and J gave up 1 base, with 16 bases separating them. The CDR3 contains 14 residues. The CDR3 DNA reads as TGTGCCCTTTCTCTTGCCTTGGGCACAGATACGCAGTATTTT. Translated, it gives CALSLALGTDTQYF.

This clonotype has more than one count but fewer than ten. This sequence joins TRBV5-4 and TRBJ2-3; 9 positions match TRBD1. CDR1 is SGHNT, CDR2 YYREEE, per germline (reference sequence). This CDR3 is built from 20 residues. V trimming: 2 bases; J trimming: 1 base; junction bases outside the gene matches: 17. CDR3 loop: CASSFRGTGRLAVRTDTQYF. In nucleotides, the CDR3 is TGTGCCAGCAGCTTTCGGGGGACAGGGCGGTTGGCAGTCCGCACAGATACGCAGTATTTT.

V gene TRBV20-1 combines with J gene TRBJ2-2; no definite D call. This CDR3 has 13 residues. From germline, CDR1 is DFQATT and CDR2 SNEGSKA (reference sequence). Trimming took off 1 base at V and 7 bases at J, with 10 bases between the two ends. CDR3 residues: CSARVSGSGELFF. The CDR3 bases are TGCAGTGCTAGAGTTTCCGGTAGCGGGGAGCTGTTTTTT.

This clonotype was counted only a few times. The chain is built from TRBV18 and TRBJ2-7; tentatively, D is TRBD2 (6 bases). V lost 6 bases and J lost 3, with 18 bases in between. CDR3 size: 15 residues. CDR1 is KGHSH and CDR2 is LQKENI in the germline V gene. The CDR3 protein is CASSSGTAQVYEQYF. CDR3 sequence (DNA): TGTGCCAGCTCCTCCGGGACTGCCCAGGTCTACGAGCAGTACTTC. Looking up the rest from reference TRBV18 and TRBJ2-7 gives the full variable domain: NAGVMQNPRHLVRRRGQEARLRCSPMKGHSHVYWYRQLPEEGLKFMVYLQKENIIDESGMPKERFSAEFPKEGPSILRIQQVVRGDSAAYFCASSSGTAQVYEQYFGPGTRLTVT.

This clonotype was picked up one time. The CDR3, as DNA: TGCACCAGCAGCCGGACTCGATGTAGCGGGACGAGCACAGATACGCAGTATTTT. Amino acid sequence: CTSSRTRCSGTSTDTQYF. This rearrangement joins TRBV1 to TRBJ2-3; the table's D call, TRBD2, was not checked against the DNA. TRBV1 is an annotated pseudogene. CDR3 length equals 18 residues.

This sequence joins TRBV20-1 and TRBJ2-2; D perhaps matches TRBD1 (6 bases). The V and J ends lost 0 bases and 0 bases respectively, with 11 bases between them. Germline V CDR1 and CDR2: DFQATT, SNEGSKA (reference sequence). The CDR3 sequence is 16 residues long. CDR3 sequence reads: CSARDPWTANTGELFF. For the CDR3, the DNA is TGCAGTGCTAGAGATCCCTGGACAGCGAACACCGGGGAGCTGTTTTTT.